This T cell receptor (beta chain) was recovered during a study of blood T cell repertoires in COVID-19. Looking at the study overall: Specimens from acute and convalescent COVID-19 originated in the United States, Italy and Spain. The cDNA or gDNA used as material had been derived from T cells, B-cell-depleted T cells, or PBMCs.

Source study methods: Estimation of nucleated cell counts relied on the amplification of reference gene primers. Profiling relied on immunoSEQ multiplex PCR, and the TCRdb table lists in-frame clones only, not all of them. The DNA gave D and trimming, while V, J and clone size come from that table. The data hold 110,000 to 150,000 clones, with 85% to 90% observed a single time. Germline V gives CDR1 DFQATT, CDR2 SNEGSKA (reference sequence). V shed 3 bases, J shed 3 bases, and the junction held 8 bases outside the gene matches. The CDR3 covers 17 residues. This receptor was taken from a woman between 55 and 75 years old with active COVID-19. The sample taken for sequencing was peripheral blood. The rearrangement joins TRBV20-1 to TRBJ2-1, with 13 bases fitting TRBD2. Here the CDR3 reads CSASRGLAGMFYNEQFF. CDR3 sequence (DNA): TGCAGTGCTAGTCGGGGACTAGCGGGGATGTTCTACAATGAGCAGTTCTTC.